These 29 T cell receptor beta chains were all obtained from the same sample, sequenced in a study of T cell responses to AZD1222 COVID-19 vaccine. Profiling relied on immunoSEQ multiplex PCR, and the TCRdb table lists in-frame clones only, not all of them. The table shows roughly 130,000 clones, with 88% occurring only once. The sample in question was peripheral blood, obtained on day 0 of AZD1222 vaccination. The receptors shown here come from an adult in good health.

The V gene is TRBV7-8, the J gene TRBJ1-5, with a possible D match to TRBD1 (6 bases). The V end was cut by 5 bases, the J end by 2 bases, with 13 bases between. CDR1 SGHVS and CDR2 FQNEAQ come from the germline V gene. The CDR3 loop spans 15 amino acids. CDR3 amino acids: CASSADGGRNQPQHF. The CDR3 DNA is TGTGCCAGCAGCGCGGATGGGGGCCGCAATCAGCCCCAGCATTTT.

This clone appeared once. The chain couples TRBV29-1 to TRBJ2-7; D remains unclear. This CDR3 region has 12 residues. Per the germline V gene, CDR1 is SQVTM and CDR2 is ANQGSEA. V gave up 4 bases and J gave up 3 bases, with 10 bases separating them. CDR3 nucleotides: TGCAGCGTTGTGGGCTCCAGCTACGAGCAGTACTTC. Its protein product is CSVVGSSYEQYF.

This chain connects TRBV4-3 to TRBJ1-4, with D possibly matching TRBD1 (5 bases). Trimming removed 2 bases from V and 7 bases from J, with 11 bases in between. Germline CDR1 is LGHNA and CDR2 is YSLEER. The CDR3 has 14 residues. CDR3 nucleotides: TGCGCCAGCAGCCAAAAGGGGAGGAGTGAAAAACTGTTTTTT. It encodes CASSQKGRSEKLFF.

V usage is TRBV2 and J usage is TRBJ2-7, with unresolved D. This CDR3 spans 13 amino acids. Germline-derived CDR1 and CDR2 are SNHLY and FYNNEI. Trimming cost V 7 bases and J 1 base, with 11 bases left between them. The DNA for the CDR3 is TGTGCCAGCACCGACGGAAGTTCCTACGAGCAGTACTTC. Protein sequence: CASTDGSSYEQYF.

There are a few counts of this clone. This chain uses TRBV27 with TRBJ1-4; perhaps TRBD1 as D (6 bases). V lost 5 bases and J lost 0, with 10 bases in between. This CDR3 is 15 amino acids long. Germline CDR1 reads MNHEY; CDR2 reads SMNVEV (reference sequence). CDR3 sequence (DNA): TGTGCCAGCAGTCCCAGGGGTGCAACTAATGAAAAACTGTTTTTT. Translation: CASSPRGATNEKLFF.

The chain recombines TRBV6-1 with TRBJ1-5; tentative D call: TRBD1 (5 bases). Germline-derived CDR1 and CDR2 are MNHNS and SASEGT. The CDR3 sequence is 17 residues long. V shed 1 base and J shed 6 bases, with 19 bases lying between them. The CDR3: CASSEVLRQGAGQPQHF. The CDR3, as DNA: TGTGCCAGCAGTGAAGTCTTGAGGCAGGGAGCCGGTCAGCCCCAGCATTTT.

The J gene is TRBJ2-7, the V gene TRBV6-5; 8 bases map to TRBD1. CDR1 and CDR2 (germline): MNHEY, SVGAGI. The CDR3 sequence is 12 residues long. Losses at the gene ends were 5 bases for V and 11 bases for J; bases not matched to a gene: 8. The CDR3 nucleotides read TGTGCCAGCAGTCGTGGACAGGGTATAAAGTACTTC. Its translation is CASSRGQGIKYF.

This clone was recorded once. CDR3 amino acids: CASSLDGYGYTF. CDR3 nucleotide sequence: TGTGCCAGCAGCTTGGACGGCTATGGCTACACCTTC. J is TRBJ1-2 and V is TRBV5-4; D unresolved. Germline CDR1 SGHNT, CDR2 YYREEE (reference sequence). The V end lost 0 bases, the J end lost 4 bases, and 4 bases lay between the germline ends. CDR3 length equals 12 residues.

This chain joins TRBV19 and TRBJ2-7; either TRBD1 or TRBD2 may supply D (6 bases each). V was shortened by 5 bases and J by 0 bases, with 29 bases between the two germline ends. Germline CDR1 and CDR2: LNHDA and SQIVND (reference sequence). The CDR3 is 20 residues long. CDR3 in DNA: TGTGCCAGTAGTTCCATCGGGGGCAAATCGGGAACACCGATCTCCTACGAGCAGTACTTC. Residues: CASSSIGGKSGTPISYEQYF.

The rearrangement uses TRBV10-2 and TRBJ2-5; D call uncertain. Per the germline V gene, CDR1 is WSHSY and CDR2 is SAAADI. V was cut by 0 bases and J by 1 base, with 6 bases left in between. The CDR3 extends over 14 amino acids. CDR3 in amino acids: CASSESGSQETQYF. The CDR3 DNA is TGCGCCAGCAGTGAGTCGGGCAGCCAAGAGACCCAGTACTTC.

DNA of the CDR3: TGTGCCAGCAGCTTAGACCCCACACCTCGCGGGGGCCTGGGCACTGAAGCTTTCTTT. Translated, it gives CASSLDPTPRGGLGTEAFF. V gene TRBV27 combines with J gene TRBJ1-1, with D possibly TRBD1 on 6 matching bases. CDR1 is MNHEY and CDR2 is SMNVEV in the germline V gene (reference sequence). There are 19 residues in the CDR3. V shed 6 bases and J shed 4 bases, with 30 bases lying between them.

This chain connects TRBV5-4 to TRBJ1-4; D might be TRBD1 (5 bases). Germline V gives CDR1 SGHNT, CDR2 YYREEE (reference sequence). CDR3 size: 15 residues. V lost 0 bases, J lost 7 bases, and 13 bases lay in between. The CDR3 DNA reads TGTGCCAGCAGCTTGGCCGGGACCTCAAGTGAAAAACTGTTTTTT. As protein: CASSLAGTSSEKLFF.

The chain employs TRBV5-1 and TRBJ2-3; D ambiguous. Germline-derived CDR1 and CDR2 are SGHRS and YFSETQ. This CDR3 has 14 residues. The V end was cut by 0 bases, the J end by 1 base, with 6 bases between. The CDR3 protein is CASSLGPGTDTQYF. For the CDR3, the DNA is TGCGCCAGCAGCTTGGGGCCGGGCACAGATACGCAGTATTTT.

This clone was counted once. The rearrangement links TRBV12-5 to TRBJ2-7; D may be TRBD1 (6 bases). Trimming pared 1 base from V and 7 bases from J, leaving 17 bases between. Germline lookup yields CDR1 LGHNT and CDR2 FRNRAP. The CDR3 sequence is 15 residues long. The CDR3 DNA is TGTGCTAGTGGTTTGGCCAGGGGCGCCATGGATGAGCAGTACTTC. Protein product: CASGLARGAMDEQYF.

This clone was seen more than once but under ten times. CDR3 nucleotides: TGTGCCAGCAGTTGGACAGGGCGCATGAACACTGAAGCTTTCTTT. Translating it yields CASSWTGRMNTEAFF. This rearrangement joins TRBV5-8 to TRBJ1-1; 8 nucleotides agree with TRBD1. The trim removed 5 bases at V and 0 bases at J, leaving 6 bases unmatched. The V gene's germline CDR1 is SGHTS and CDR2 YDEGEE. This CDR3 has 15 amino acids.

The chain uses TRBV7-2 and TRBJ2-5; D possibly corresponds to TRBD2 (7 bases). Germline CDR1 SGHTA, CDR2 FQGNSA. The CDR3 has 14 residues. Trimming cost V 7 bases and J 4 bases, with 16 bases left between them. CDR3 DNA sequence: TGTGCCAGCAACGAGTGGGGGGGCGCAGAGACCCAGTACTTC. Encoded protein: CASNEWGGAETQYF.

The rearrangement links TRBV29-1 to TRBJ1-6; no clear D gene. Trimming left V 4 bases short and J 11 bases short, with 15 bases between. Germline V gene sequence: CDR1 SQVTM, CDR2 ANQGSEA. CDR3 length: 13 amino acids. The CDR3 spells CSVGNTAGTPLHF. DNA of the CDR3: TGCAGCGTTGGAAACACTGCCGGGACACCCCTCCACTTT. Variable domain in full (rest from reference TRBV29-1 and TRBJ1-6): SAVISQKPSRDICQRGTSLTIQCQVDSQVTMMFWYRQQPGQSLTLIATANQGSEATYESGFVIDKFPISRPNLTFSTLTVSNMSPEDSSIYLCSVGNTAGTPLHFGNGTRLTVT.

The rearrangement joins TRBV3-1 (or the pseudogene TRBV3-2) to TRBJ2-3; perhaps TRBD1 as D (6 bases). Germline V lookup: CDR1 LGHDT, CDR2 YNNKEL (reference sequence). Trimming took 5 bases from V and 3 from J, leaving 15 bases between them. The CDR3 is 15 amino acids. Written as DNA, the CDR3 is TGTGCCAGCAGCGAACAGGGTATCGGGACAGATACGCAGTATTTT. Translated: CASSEQGIGTDTQYF.

The chain combines TRBV19 with TRBJ1-5, with D tentatively TRBD1 (5 bases). Per the germline V gene, CDR1 is LNHDA and CDR2 is SQIVND (reference sequence). Between the trimmed V and J ends, which lost 6 bases and 0 bases, there was a span of 12 bases. The CDR3 has 15 residues. CDR3 nucleotide sequence: TGTGCCAGTAGAATTCGGGGGGTTAGCAATCAGCCCCAGCATTTT. Translating gives CASRIRGVSNQPQHF.

This clone was detected once. J is TRBJ2-4 and V is TRBV5-1; 8 bases match TRBD1. CDR1 is SGHRS, CDR2 YFSETQ, per germline. The CDR3 consists of 16 residues. Trimming took 3 bases from V and 4 from J; bases not matched to a gene: 9. The CDR3 loop reads CASSSEARTGKNIQYF. The DNA of the CDR3 is TGCGCCAGCAGCTCCGAGGCTCGGACAGGGAAAAACATTCAGTACTTC. Based on the CDR3 plus reference TRBV5-1 and TRBJ2-4, the full variable domain is KAGVTQTPRYLIKTRGQQVTLSCSPISGHRSVSWYQQTPGQGLQFLFEYFSETQRNKGNFPGRFSGRQFSNSRSEMNVSTLELGDSALYLCASSSEARTGKNIQYFGAGTRLSVL.

The V and J genes are TRBV6-5 and TRBJ1-5; weak D call: TRBD1 (5 bases). Trimming removed 4 bases at V and 6 bases at J, with 19 bases between. The CDR3 length is 16 residues. Germline V gene sequence: CDR1 MNHEY, CDR2 SVGAGI. The CDR3 coding sequence is TGTGCCAGCAGTTCAATCGGTGGGGCTTCGCGTCAGCCCCAGCATTTT. It yields the protein CASSSIGGASRQPQHF.

The V gene is TRBV19, the J gene TRBJ1-5, with D maybe TRBD1 (5 bases). V was pared by 2 bases and J by 3 bases, with 11 bases between. CDR1 LNHDA and CDR2 SQIVND come from the germline V gene (reference sequence). This CDR3 comprises 15 residues. CDR3: CASSISTGHNQPQHF. DNA for the CDR3: TGTGCCAGTAGTATAAGTACAGGCCACAATCAGCCCCAGCATTTT.

The CDR3 sequence is CASSFPKKNTEAFF. CDR3 DNA sequence: TGTGCCAGCAGTTTCCCGAAGAAGAACACTGAAGCTTTCTTT. V is TRBV5-6 and J is TRBJ1-1; D is uncertain. There are 14 residues in the CDR3. The germline V gene has CDR1 SGHDT and CDR2 YYEEEE. V lost 5 bases, J lost 1 base, and 12 bases lay in between.

The chain couples TRBV2 to TRBJ1-1; D is unresolved. The V and J ends lost 5 bases and 4 bases respectively, with 11 bases between them. Per the germline V gene, CDR1 is SNHLY and CDR2 is FYNNEI. This CDR3 has 13 amino acids. As DNA, the CDR3 is TGTGCCAGCAGTTCCGACCGCGGCACTGAAGCTTTCTTT. Amino acid sequence: CASSSDRGTEAFF.

This chain uses TRBV4-1 with TRBJ1-2; no clear D gene. Trimming cost V 0 bases and J 2 bases, with 7 bases left between them. The CDR3 extends over 14 amino acids. CDR1 is MGHRA and CDR2 is YSYEKL in the germline V gene. This CDR3 reads CASSQEGLNYGYTF. CDR3 DNA sequence: TGCGCCAGCAGCCAAGAAGGGCTGAACTATGGCTACACCTTC.

The chain joins TRBV10-2 to TRBJ2-7, with 12 positions matching TRBD1. Trimming at V came to 4 bases and at J to 5 bases, leaving 3 bases not matched to a gene. From germline, CDR1 is WSHSY and CDR2 SAAADI. There are 14 residues in the CDR3. The CDR3 coding sequence is TGCGCCAGCAGTGGGGGGACAGGGGGCCACGAGCAGTACTTC. As protein: CASSGGTGGHEQYF.

J is TRBJ2-5 and V is TRBV25-1, with TRBD2 matching 12 bases. The ends lost 3 bases at V and 2 bases at J; junction bases unmatched: 7. CDR1 is MGHDK, CDR2 SYGVNS, per germline. The CDR3 totals 17 residues. CDR3 amino acids: CASSEGALAGGQETQYF. In nucleotides, the CDR3 is TGTGCCAGCAGTGAGGGGGCACTAGCGGGGGGTCAAGAGACCCAGTACTTC.

The chain couples TRBV27 to TRBJ2-2; TRBD1 might be the D (6 bases). Trimming shortened V by 6 bases and J by 1 base, and 12 bases separated the two germline ends. The CDR3 spans 15 residues. The germline V gene encodes CDR1 MNHEY and CDR2 SMNVEV (reference sequence). CDR3 nucleotide sequence: TGTGCCAGCAGACCAACGGGACAGAACACCGGGGAGCTGTTTTTT. Translation gives CASRPTGQNTGELFF.

This sequence joins TRBV4-3 and TRBJ1-4, with 9 bases matching TRBD1. J was trimmed by 4 bases and V by 0 bases; bases with no gene match: 6. Germline values: CDR1 LGHNA, CDR2 YSLEER. The CDR3 contains 17 residues. The CDR3 DNA reads as TGCGCCAGCAGCCAAGATTGGACAGGGGAGGGTAATGAAAAACTGTTTTTT. This codes for CASSQDWTGEGNEKLFF.